The sequence of this TCR beta chain was determined in a study of blood T cell repertoires in COVID-19. CDR1 and CDR2 from the germline V gene are SGHAT and FQNNGV. V lost 4 bases to trimming and J lost 5 bases; unmatched junction nucleotides: 4. The CDR3 spans 14 residues. The method was immunoSEQ multiplex PCR; TCRdb's version includes in-frame clones alone and lacks a portion of them. Among approximately 120,000 clones listed, roughly 90% were seen once. The source material was peripheral blood. The V gene is TRBV11-2, the J gene TRBJ2-3; 9 bases align to TRBD2. This TCR came from a middle-aged man with COVID-19, enrolled during active disease. CDR3 amino acids: CASSSRGGRDTQYF. CDR3 nucleotide sequence: TGTGCCAGCAGCTCGCGGGGGGGAAGAGATACGCAGTATTTT.